These T cell receptor beta chains were read from a single sample in a study of blood T cell repertoires in COVID-19. Clones were read by immunoSEQ multiplex PCR, and TCRdb kept only the in-frame ones, dropping some. In the table there are about 360,000 clones, approximately 86% of which are singletons. Material: peripheral blood. The source is a human donor in a cohort sampled during active COVID-19. Each CDR3 is given with its conserved first and last residue. The D gene is left open where the match is weak. Rows may omit the clone size; those that give it use once, few, many or a size class.

v_call	j_call	d_call	clone_size	cdr3_aa	cdr3_nt
TRBV30	TRBJ2-1	TRBD2	NA	CAGTRTASYNEQFF	TGTGCCGGGACTAGGACAGCGAGTTACAATGAGCAGTTCTTC
TRBV11-2	TRBJ1-2	TRBD1	NA	CASSLNGPQTGVYGYTF	TGTGCCAGCAGCTTAAACGGGCCCCAGACAGGGGTCTATGGCTACACCTTC
TRBV7-9	TRBJ2-7	NA	NA	CASSPRTGQGVYEQYF	TGTGCCAGCAGCCCGAGGACGGGACAAGGAGTCTACGAGCAGTACTTC
TRBV19	TRBJ1-1	NA	NA	CASRIGGGTEAFF	TGTGCCAGTAGAATAGGGGGAGGGACTGAAGCTTTCTTT
TRBV5-1	TRBJ2-7	NA	NA	CASSFTVDSLEQYF	TGCGCCAGCAGCTTCACGGTCGATAGTTTGGAGCAGTACTTC
TRBV28	TRBJ2-7	TRBD2	NA	CASNPTSGSSHEQYF	TGTGCCAGCAATCCCACTAGCGGGAGTAGCCACGAGCAGTACTTC
TRBV11-3	TRBJ2-5	NA	NA	CASSLAPGRGTQYF	TGTGCCAGCAGCTTAGCCCCAGGGCGGGGGACCCAGTACTTC
TRBV5-1	TRBJ1-2	TRBD1	NA	CASSVKGPTGGSPYGYTF	TGCGCCAGCAGCGTAAAAGGGCCTACAGGGGGCTCCCCCTATGGCTACACCTTC
TRBV5-8	TRBJ2-5	NA	NA	CASTRQQETQYF	TGTGCCAGCACCCGACAGCAAGAGACCCAGTACTTC
TRBV5-1	TRBJ2-7	NA	NA	CASPGDEQYF	TGCGCCAGCCCCGGTGATGAGCAGTACTTC
TRBV11-2	TRBJ1-5	NA	NA	CASSLVTGFGQPQHF	TGTGCCAGCAGCTTAGTTACAGGGTTTGGTCAGCCCCAGCATTTT
TRBV5-4	TRBJ2-7	NA	NA	CASSLGGEVIYEQYF	TGTGCCAGCAGCTTGGGCGGGGAAGTTATCTACGAGCAGTACTTC
TRBV7-3	TRBJ2-3	TRBD2	NA	CASSYRTSGRDTQYF	TGTGCCAGCAGCTATCGGACTAGCGGGAGGGATACGCAGTATTTT
TRBV5-4	TRBJ2-7	TRBD2	once	CASSLGLGSYEQYF	TGTGCCAGCAGCTTAGGACTAGGTTCCTACGAGCAGTACTTC
TRBV19	TRBJ1-2	TRBD1	NA	CASSIIGTEIFGYTF	TGTGCCAGTAGTATTATTGGGACAGAGATCTTTGGCTACACCTTC
TRBV7-2	TRBJ2-3	NA	NA	CASSLIADTQYF	TGTGCCAGCAGCTTAATCGCAGATACGCAGTATTTT
TRBV4-1	TRBJ2-1	NA	NA	CASSLTTLSYNEQFF	TGCGCCAGCAGCCTAACTACCCTCTCCTACAATGAGCAGTTCTTC
TRBV7-7	TRBJ2-1	NA	NA	CASSLAPTLASDEQFF	TGTGCCAGCAGCTTAGCCCCCACGCTAGCTTCCGATGAGCAGTTCTTC
TRBV5-1	TRBJ1-2	NA	NA	CASSLGQDYGYTF	TGCGCCAGCAGCTTGGGACAGGACTATGGCTACACCTTC
TRBV7-2	TRBJ2-3	TRBD2	NA	CASSPRTSGGFWTQYF	TGTGCCAGCAGCCCTAGGACTAGCGGGGGTTTTTGGACGCAGTATTTT
TRBV11-2	TRBJ2-5	TRBD1	NA	CASSISTGNQETQYF	TGTGCCAGCAGCATTTCGACAGGGAACCAAGAGACCCAGTACTTC
TRBV12-3/TRBV12-4	TRBJ1-1	NA	few	CASSKGSNTEAFF	TGTGCCAGCAGCAAGGGGTCAAACACTGAAGCTTTCTTT
TRBV11-2	TRBJ1-1	NA	few	CASSLDRRGEAFF	TGTGCCAGCAGCTTAGATCGGAGGGGTGAAGCTTTCTTT
TRBV2	TRBJ1-1	NA	few	CASMEEYGRKAFF	TGTGCCAGCATGGAGGAGTATGGGAGAAAAGCTTTCTTT
TRBV19	TRBJ2-3	NA	few	CASDGGTSTDTQYF	TGTGCCAGTGACGGAGGGACTAGCACAGATACGCAGTATTTT
TRBV15	TRBJ2-3	NA	NA	CATSRGGARPTDTQYF	TGTGCCACCAGCAGAGGTGGAGCGAGGCCCACAGATACGCAGTATTTT
TRBV19	TRBJ1-2	NA	NA	CASSILGANYGYTF	TGTGCCAGTAGTATCCTCGGGGCTAACTATGGCTACACCTTC
TRBV18	TRBJ2-7	NA	once	CASRGEPSEQYF	TGTGCCAGCCGCGGAGAACCCAGCGAGCAGTACTTC
TRBV30	TRBJ1-3	NA	NA	CAWSVLGGNTIYF	TGTGCCTGGAGTGTACTCGGTGGAAACACCATATATTTT
TRBV18	TRBJ1-5	TRBD1	NA	CASTTGGTQPQHF	TGTGCCAGCACAACAGGGGGGACTCAGCCCCAGCATTTT
TRBV2	TRBJ2-3	NA	NA	CASSETNTDTQYF	TGTGCCAGCAGTGAGACAAACACAGATACGCAGTATTTT
TRBV30	TRBJ2-5	NA	once	CAWSPAGETQYF	TGTGCCTGGAGCCCCGCGGGGGAGACCCAGTACTTC
TRBV3-1/TRBV3-2	TRBJ2-5	TRBD2	NA	CASSRSQAGGRETQYF	TGTGCCAGCAGCCGATCCCAGGCGGGGGGGCGAGAGACCCAGTACTTC
TRBV3-1/TRBV3-2	TRBJ2-3	NA	NA	CASSQSQLSPGVSQYF	TGTGCCAGCAGCCAATCGCAGCTCTCCCCTGGAGTATCGCAGTATTTT
TRBV27	TRBJ2-2	NA	NA	CASSLWGPGELFF	TGTGCCAGCAGTTTATGGGGCCCCGGGGAGCTGTTTTTT
TRBV9	TRBJ1-5	NA	NA	CASSASGGNQPQHF	TGTGCCAGCAGCGCGTCAGGGGGCAATCAGCCCCAGCATTTT
TRBV30	TRBJ2-7	NA	NA	CAWSFRGYEQYF	TGTGCCTGGAGTTTCAGGGGTTACGAGCAGTACTTC
TRBV6-5	TRBJ2-7	TRBD1	NA	CASSPSRGRYEQYF	TGTGCCAGCAGTCCATCCAGGGGGCGCTACGAGCAGTACTTC
TRBV9	TRBJ1-3	NA	few	CASSVLDSGSGNTIYF	TGTGCCAGCAGCGTTTTGGACAGTGGTTCTGGAAACACCATATATTTT
TRBV27	TRBJ1-1	TRBD1	NA	CASSFRGHMNTEAFF	TGTGCCAGCAGTTTTAGGGGGCACATGAACACTGAAGCTTTCTTT
TRBV28	TRBJ2-2	TRBD2	NA	CASSRGTNMNTGELFF	TGTGCCAGCAGCAGAGGGACTAACATGAACACCGGGGAGCTGTTTTTT
TRBV6-1	TRBJ2-5	TRBD2	NA	CASSESGESKTQYF	TGTGCCAGCAGTGAAAGCGGGGAATCTAAGACCCAGTACTTC
TRBV5-1	TRBJ1-6	NA	NA	CASSLSGGNNSPLHF	TGCGCCAGCAGCTTGAGTGGGGGCAATAATTCACCCCTCCACTTT
TRBV13	TRBJ2-4	NA	NA	CASIKRDSGAKYF	TGTGCCAGCATCAAACGGGACTCCGGGGCCAAGTACTTC
TRBV5-1	TRBJ2-3	TRBD2	NA	CASSLEGLAPDTQYF	TGCGCCAGCAGCTTGGAAGGACTAGCGCCAGATACGCAGTATTTT
TRBV30	TRBJ1-1	NA	NA	CAWTLEAGLGTEAFF	TGTGCCTGGACGTTAGAGGCAGGGCTGGGTACTGAAGCTTTCTTT
TRBV9	TRBJ2-7	NA	NA	CASSASGGLTAYEQYF	TGTGCCAGCAGCGCGTCAGGGGGACTCACGGCCTACGAGCAGTACTTC
TRBV20-1	TRBJ1-2	NA	NA	CSVGQYYGYTF	TGCAGTGTCGGACAGTACTATGGCTACACCTTC
TRBV6-5	TRBJ2-7	NA	NA	CASSPDILPYEQYF	TGTGCCAGCAGCCCCGACATCCTTCCCTACGAGCAGTACTTC
TRBV30	TRBJ2-7	TRBD1	NA	CAWSVGGTGSYEQYF	TGTGCCTGGAGTGTAGGGGGGACAGGTTCCTACGAGCAGTACTTC
TRBV5-1	TRBJ2-2	TRBD1	NA	CASSSQGARKAGELFF	TGCGCCAGCAGCTCGCAGGGGGCGCGGAAGGCCGGGGAGCTGTTTTTT
TRBV29-1	TRBJ1-2	TRBD1	NA	CSVADRVGGYTF	TGCAGCGTCGCCGACAGGGTAGGTGGCTACACCTTC
TRBV4-1	TRBJ2-7	TRBD1	few	CASRPGTGAYYEQYF	TGCGCCAGCAGACCCGGGACAGGGGCCTACTACGAGCAGTACTTC
TRBV30	TRBJ1-5	TRBD1	NA	CAWSDWGDRVPQPQHF	TGTGCCTGGAGTGATTGGGGGGACAGGGTCCCTCAGCCCCAGCATTTT
TRBV27	TRBJ2-7	NA	NA	CASSYGSLYEQYF	TGTGCCAGCAGTTACGGGTCCCTCTACGAGCAGTACTTC
TRBV29-1	TRBJ2-1	NA	NA	CSVWGGGSYNEQFF	TGCAGCGTATGGGGGGGCGGCTCCTACAATGAGCAGTTCTTC
TRBV3-1/TRBV3-2	TRBJ2-7	TRBD1	NA	CASSQGTGGYEQYF	TGTGCCAGCAGCCAGGGGACAGGGGGCTACGAGCAGTACTTC
TRBV20-1	TRBJ2-5	NA	NA	CSAEARGTQYF	TGCAGTGCTGAAGCACGGGGGACCCAGTACTTC